The 3 T cell receptor beta chains reported below all come from one sample, sequenced in a study of cytomegalovirus exposure and HLA in healthy donors. Assay used: immunoSEQ multiplex PCR; TCRdb lists only in-frame clones, some missing. Of 250,000 to 350,000 clones listed, approximately 90% are singletons. Sequencing used PBMCs. These receptors originate from a woman between 18 and 29 years old in good health and CMV-seronegative.

The rearrangement uses TRBV27 and TRBJ2-7, with 7 bases identical to TRBD2. The trim removed 2 bases at V and 3 bases at J, leaving 19 bases unmatched. The germline gives CDR1 MNHEY, CDR2 SMNVEV (reference sequence). The CDR3 extends over 19 amino acids. CDR3 sequence: CASSLRGGVRKERLYEQYF. The DNA of the CDR3 is TGTGCCAGCAGTTTAAGGGGAGGGGTTAGAAAGGAGAGACTCTACGAGCAGTACTTC.

The chain combines TRBV5-1 with TRBJ1-2, with a tentative D call TRBD1 (5 bases). Trimming stripped 0 bases from V and 8 bases from J, with 11 bases between. The CDR3 spans 13 residues. CDR1 SGHRS and CDR2 YFSETQ come from the germline V gene. The CDR3 spells CASSLAQGEGYTF. The CDR3 DNA sequence: TGCGCCAGCAGCTTGGCCCAAGGGGAAGGCTACACCTTC.

The chain links TRBV27 to TRBJ2-7; 11 nucleotides agree with TRBD1. Looked up from germline, CDR1 is MNHEY and CDR2 is SMNVEV (reference sequence). This CDR3 contains 14 residues. Trimming removed 8 bases from V and 3 bases from J; junction bases left unmatched: 6. CDR3 sequence reads: CASGPGQGGYEQYF. The CDR3 nucleotides are TGTGCCAGCGGACCGGGACAGGGGGGCTACGAGCAGTACTTC.